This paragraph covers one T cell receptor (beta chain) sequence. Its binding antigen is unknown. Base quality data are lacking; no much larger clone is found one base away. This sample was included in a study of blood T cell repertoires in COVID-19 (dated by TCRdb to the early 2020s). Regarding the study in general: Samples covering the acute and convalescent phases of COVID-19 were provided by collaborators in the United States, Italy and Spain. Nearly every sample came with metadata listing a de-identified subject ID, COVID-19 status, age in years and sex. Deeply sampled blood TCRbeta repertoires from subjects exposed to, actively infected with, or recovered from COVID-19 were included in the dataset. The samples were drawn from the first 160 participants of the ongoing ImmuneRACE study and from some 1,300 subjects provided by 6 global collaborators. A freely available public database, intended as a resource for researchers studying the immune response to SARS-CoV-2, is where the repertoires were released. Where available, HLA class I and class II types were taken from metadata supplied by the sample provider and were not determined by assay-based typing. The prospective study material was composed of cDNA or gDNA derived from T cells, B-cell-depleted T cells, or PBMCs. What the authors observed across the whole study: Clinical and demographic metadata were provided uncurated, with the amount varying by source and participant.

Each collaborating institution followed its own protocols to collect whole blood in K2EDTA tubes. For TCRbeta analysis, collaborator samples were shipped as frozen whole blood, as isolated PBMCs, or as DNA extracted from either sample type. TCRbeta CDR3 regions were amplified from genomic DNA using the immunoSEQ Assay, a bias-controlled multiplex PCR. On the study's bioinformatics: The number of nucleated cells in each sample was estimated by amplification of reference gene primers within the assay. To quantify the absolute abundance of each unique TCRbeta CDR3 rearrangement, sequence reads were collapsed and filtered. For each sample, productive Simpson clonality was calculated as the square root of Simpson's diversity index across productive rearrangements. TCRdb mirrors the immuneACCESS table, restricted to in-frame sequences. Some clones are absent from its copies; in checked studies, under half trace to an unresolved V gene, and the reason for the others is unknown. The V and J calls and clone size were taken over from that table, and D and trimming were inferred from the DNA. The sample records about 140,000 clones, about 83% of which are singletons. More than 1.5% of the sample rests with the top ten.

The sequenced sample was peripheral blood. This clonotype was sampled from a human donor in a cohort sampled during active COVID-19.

The CDR3 has the sequence CASSQDLASLFF. The DNA sequence follows: TGCGCCAGCAGCCAAGATCTAGCTAGTTTGTTCTTC. The chain is made from TRBV4-1 and TRBJ2-1; TRBD2 is possibly the D segment (5 matching bases). According to the germline V gene, CDR1 reads MGHRA and CDR2 reads YSYEKL. From cysteine to phenylalanine, the CDR3 is 12 amino acids long. The only DNA kept is the CDR3, 36 bases in frame from the first base. Between the V and J ends, shortened by 0 bases and 15 bases respectively, the junction contains 12 bases.